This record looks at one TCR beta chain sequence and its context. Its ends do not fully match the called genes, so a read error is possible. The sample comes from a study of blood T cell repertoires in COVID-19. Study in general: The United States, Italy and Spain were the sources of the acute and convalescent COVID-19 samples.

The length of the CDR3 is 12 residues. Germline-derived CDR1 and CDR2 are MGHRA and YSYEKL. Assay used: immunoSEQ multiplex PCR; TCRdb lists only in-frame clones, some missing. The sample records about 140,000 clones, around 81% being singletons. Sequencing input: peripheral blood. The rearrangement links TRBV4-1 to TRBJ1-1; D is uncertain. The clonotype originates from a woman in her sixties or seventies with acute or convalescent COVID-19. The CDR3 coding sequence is TGCGCCAGCAGCCAAACGGGGAGAAACAGAATTTTT. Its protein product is CASSQTGRNRIF.